This T cell receptor (beta chain) was recovered during a study of siplizumab effects on memory and regulatory T cells. Study-wide results and limits: Poor capture below about 10^-5 frequency left most alloreactive clones unmapped to unstimulated subsets. It was not possible to assign a naive or memory phenotype to roughly 75-97% of proliferating CD4+ or CD8+ clones.

Germline lookup yields CDR1 SGHTA and CDR2 FQGNSA. CDR3 size: 13 residues. Trimming stripped 5 bases from V and 2 bases from J, with 10 bases between. The sample holds one count of this clone. Its target is unknown. Around 9.1 x 10^4 TCR templates per sample were sequenced. The table came from immunoSEQ multiplex PCR; TCRdb's copy has only in-frame clones and leaves some out. Of 70,000 or so clones in the sample, over 70% were seen once. The rearrangement uses TRBV7-2 and TRBJ2-7, with a possible D match to TRBD2 (5 bases). This TCR came from a human donor in good health. Sequencing was done on a sample of Tregs sorted from blood. The CDR3 region is CASSMTTTYEQYF. CDR3 in DNA: TGTGCCAGCAGCATGACTACTACCTACGAGCAGTACTTC.